This TCR beta chain was sequenced for a study of T cells in Graves' hyperthyroidism and ophthalmopathy. This clonotype was found many times. The authors obtained PBMCs from 9 to 10 ml of fresh peripheral blood. The CDR3 has 16 residues. CDR1 is SQVTM and CDR2 is ANQGSEA in the germline V gene. J lost 5 bases, V lost 4 bases, and 15 bases had no gene match. What was amplified from RNA transcripts were TCR beta CDR3 regions. HTBI primers were used for first-round RT-PCR of the TCR CDR3. A single record per CDR3 protein comes from TCRdb applying MiXCR to the multiplex PCR reads. The data contain roughly 240,000 distinct CDR3 sequences, about 17% of them singletons.

Sequencing was performed on blood. The V and J genes are TRBV29-1 and TRBJ2-7; 9 nucleotides match TRBD1. This receptor was taken from a woman aged 18-29 years with Graves' ophthalmopathy. The CDR3 spells CSVAIGGTGPSNEQYF. DNA for the CDR3: TGCAGCGTTGCCATAGGAGGGACAGGGCCGAGCAACGAGCAGTACTTC.